Presented here are 32 T cell receptor beta chains from one specimen sequenced in a study of lymphopenia after photon versus proton radiotherapy. Method: immunoSEQ multiplex PCR; TCRdb's copy keeps in-frame clones and lacks some. This table holds some 20,000 clones, 84% found once. Sequencing used peripheral blood, obtained from a patient treated with photon-based radiotherapy. These receptors all stem from a woman aged 50 to 60 with pancreatic cancer.

The gene calls are TRBV5-5 and TRBJ1-1, with 7 bases lining up with TRBD1. Germline V lookup: CDR1 SGHKS, CDR2 YYEKEE (reference sequence). The CDR3 is made up of 15 amino acids. V lost 4 bases, J lost 1 base, and 7 bases stayed unmatched. Here the CDR3 reads CASSGFRDRNTEAFF. DNA for the CDR3: TGTGCCAGCAGCGGATTCCGGGACAGGAACACTGAAGCTTTCTTT.

The chain couples TRBV27 to TRBJ1-4; D is uncertain. CDR1 and CDR2 from the germline V gene are MNHEY and SMNVEV (reference sequence). CDR3 length: 14 residues. V lost 4 bases, J lost 7 bases, and 13 bases lay in between. DNA for the CDR3: TGTGCCAGCAGTTCGGGGAGTCGGGGTGAAAAACTGTTTTTT. Encoded protein: CASSSGSRGEKLFF.

The V and J genes are TRBV19 and TRBJ2-5; TRBD1 might be the D (6 bases). The CDR3 runs to 13 residues. Deletions cut 10 bases from V and 4 bases from J, with 16 bases between. Germline loops: CDR1 LNHDA, CDR2 SQIVND (reference sequence). CDR3 sequence (DNA): TGTGCCACCCGACAGGCTCTATCAGAGACCCAGTACTTC. It specifies CATRQALSETQYF.

This chain joins TRBV19 and TRBJ2-1; the D gene could be TRBD1 or TRBD2 (5 bases each). This CDR3 has 15 amino acids. Germline V gives CDR1 LNHDA, CDR2 SQIVND (reference sequence). V shed 5 bases and J shed 4 bases, with 15 bases lying between them. As DNA, the CDR3 is TGTGCCAGTAGTCCCCTGGGGGTTTCATACAATGAGCAGTTCTTC. It yields the protein CASSPLGVSYNEQFF.

This chain connects TRBV9 to TRBJ2-2; D possibly corresponds to TRBD1 (6 bases). The length of the CDR3 is 12 residues. Deletions cut 4 bases from V and 7 bases from J, with 8 bases between. Looked up from germline, CDR1 is SGDLS and CDR2 is YYNGEE. The CDR3 reads CASSQTGGELFF. Here the CDR3 DNA reads TGTGCCAGCAGCCAGACAGGCGGGGAGCTGTTTTTT.

V is TRBV14 and J is TRBJ2-2, with 8 positions matching TRBD2. Trimming took 2 bases from V and 7 from J; bases not matched to a gene: 12. The length of the CDR3 is 17 residues. Per germline, CDR1 SGHDN and CDR2 FVKESK. As DNA, the CDR3 is TGTGCCAGCAGCCAATCGGCGGGAGGCCTCAGATTCGGGGAGCTGTTTTTT. Amino acids: CASSQSAGGLRFGELFF.

The genes are TRBV7-9 and TRBJ1-5; 10 nucleotides line up with TRBD1. Germline CDR1 is SEHNR and CDR2 is FQNEAQ (reference sequence). The CDR3 consists of 16 residues. V gave up 6 bases and J gave up 2 bases; unmatched junction bases: 7. CDR3 amino acids: CASSPPGTGGNQPQHF. The CDR3 bases are TGTGCCAGCAGTCCACCCGGGACAGGGGGCAATCAGCCCCAGCATTTT. Filled out from reference TRBV7-9 and TRBJ1-5, the complete variable domain reads DTGVSQNPRHKITKRGQNVTFRCDPISEHNRLYWYRQTLGQGPEFLTYFQNEAQLEKSRLLSDRFSAERPKGSFSTLEIQRTEQGDSAMYLCASSPPGTGGNQPQHFGDGTRLSIL.

This clone appeared once. The chain is built from TRBV25-1 and TRBJ1-2; D is undetermined. The CDR3 length is 14 residues. The V and J ends lost 6 bases and 7 bases respectively, with 18 bases between them. Germline-derived CDR1 and CDR2 are MGHDK and SYGVNS. In DNA form, the CDR3 reads TGTGCCAGCAGCATCTCCCTGGGCCGGGGTGGCTACACCTTC. Translated: CASSISLGRGGYTF.

This chain uses TRBV28 with TRBJ2-5, with 10 positions matching TRBD1. CDR3 size: 14 residues. The germline gives CDR1 MDHEN, CDR2 SYDVKM. The ends lost 6 bases at V and 7 bases at J; junction bases unmatched: 8. This CDR3 reads CASRTGGARGTQYF. The CDR3 DNA follows: TGTGCCAGCAGGACAGGGGGCGCGAGGGGGACCCAGTACTTC.

The chain uses TRBV15 and TRBJ1-1; TRBD1 is a possible D gene (5 bases). The CDR3 totals 13 residues. The V end lost 1 base, the J end lost 3 bases, and 6 bases lay between the germline ends. In germline, CDR1 is LNHNV, CDR2 YYDKDF (reference sequence). In DNA form, the CDR3 reads TGTGCCACCAGCAGAGCCAGGGACACTGAAGCTTTCTTT. Translated: CATSRARDTEAFF.

The chain couples TRBV19 to TRBJ1-5, with D hard to call. This CDR3 has 15 amino acids. Germline values: CDR1 LNHDA, CDR2 SQIVND (reference sequence). V was pared by 7 bases and J by 6 bases, with 19 bases between. In DNA, the CDR3 is TGTGCCAGTACCGATGTCGCCGGAGGAGTTCAGCCCCAGCATTTT. This gives the protein CASTDVAGGVQPQHF. Complete variable domain (other parts from reference TRBV19 and TRBJ1-5): DGGITQSPKYLFRKEGQNVTLSCEQNLNHDAMYWYRQDPGQGLRLIYYSQIVNDFQKGDIAEGYSVSREKKESFPLTVTSAQKNPTAFYLCASTDVAGGVQPQHFGDGTRLSIL.

The chain couples TRBV10-1 to TRBJ2-1; D might be TRBD2 (5 bases). Trimming cost V 0 bases and J 4 bases, with 16 bases left between them. Looked up from germline, CDR1 is WNHNN and CDR2 is SYGVQD (reference sequence). The CDR3 has 17 amino acids. The CDR3 region has the DNA TGCGCCAGCAGTGAGTCAGTATCTCGGGATTTATACAATGAGCAGTTCTTC. It specifies CASSESVSRDLYNEQFF.

There are a few counts of this clone. The chain links TRBV9 to TRBJ1-2; TRBD1 might be the D (5 bases). Germline V CDR1 and CDR2: SGDLS, YYNGEE. The ends were cut back, 3 bases at V and 8 bases at J, with 11 bases in the middle. The CDR3 runs to 12 residues. For the CDR3, the DNA is TGTGCCAGCAGCGCCGGGACTCGGGGCTACACCTTC. As protein: CASSAGTRGYTF.

The V gene is TRBV9, the J gene TRBJ2-7; 7 nucleotides align to TRBD2. Germline V gene sequence: CDR1 SGDLS, CDR2 YYNGEE. Trimming removed 3 bases from V and 5 bases from J; junction bases left unmatched: 8. CDR3 length: 14 residues. CDR3 amino acids: CASSDSAAGDEQYF. The CDR3 coding sequence is TGTGCCAGCAGCGATTCGGCTGCGGGGGACGAGCAGTACTTC.

This clone appeared a few times. The rearrangement joins TRBV9 to TRBJ2-5; the match to TRBD2 covers 7 bases. CDR3 size: 14 residues. Per germline, CDR1 SGDLS and CDR2 YYNGEE. V dropped 0 bases and J dropped 5; count of bases not matched to a gene: 4. The CDR3 DNA reads as TGTGCCAGCAGCGTAGGCGGCGGGAGTGAGACCCAGTACTTC. As protein: CASSVGGGSETQYF.

The CDR3 DNA sequence: TGTGCCAGCAGCGAACAAATAGCGGGAGGAGGGACCGGGGAGCTGTTTTTT. It specifies CASSEQIAGGGTGELFF. The chain is built from TRBV9 and TRBJ2-2; 10 bases line up with TRBD2. The V gene end was trimmed by 3 bases and the J gene end by 5 bases; junction bases not matched to a gene: 10. This CDR3 region has 17 residues. Germline V gene data show CDR1 as SGDLS and CDR2 as YYNGEE.

V usage is TRBV29-1 and J usage is TRBJ2-2; 11 positions match TRBD2. Per germline, CDR1 SQVTM and CDR2 ANQGSEA. The CDR3 has 17 amino acids. Trimming took 4 bases from V and 5 from J; bases not matched to a gene: 12. CDR3 residues: CSVVPSGGSHGTGELFF. The CDR3 nucleotides are TGCAGCGTTGTCCCTAGCGGGGGGTCGCATGGAACCGGGGAGCTGTTTTTT.

This clone occurred a few times. The chain has TRBV6-6 and TRBJ2-7, with TRBD2 as a possible D gene (6 bases). The germline V gene has CDR1 MNHNY and CDR2 SVGAGI (reference sequence). This CDR3 has 14 residues. The V end was cut by 6 bases, the J end by 5 bases, with 17 bases between. The CDR3 DNA follows: TGTGCCAGCAGCCCGGGTCGGAGGGTCCACGAGCAGTACTTC. Translation: CASSPGRRVHEQYF.

The chain is built from TRBV9 and TRBJ1-6; no clear D gene. Trimming left V 0 bases short and J 8 bases short, with 6 bases between. Germline CDR1 reads SGDLS; CDR2 reads YYNGEE. This CDR3 region has 13 residues. In nucleotides, the CDR3 is TGTGCCAGCAGCGTAGCTAGGGATTCACCCCTCCACTTT. Residues: CASSVARDSPLHF.

The chain is built from TRBV11-2 and TRBJ2-2; D is perhaps TRBD1 (5 bases). Germline CDR1 reads SGHAT; CDR2 reads FQNNGV. V was shortened by 7 bases and J by 1 base, with 16 bases between the two germline ends. The length of the CDR3 is 16 residues. CDR3 residues: CASTPMGQLNTGELFF. The CDR3 coding sequence is TGTGCCAGCACCCCCATGGGGCAGCTGAACACCGGGGAGCTGTTTTTT. Looking up the rest from reference TRBV11-2 and TRBJ2-2 gives the full variable domain: EAGVAQSPRYKIIEKRQSVAFWCNPISGHATLYWYQQILGQGPKLLIQFQNNGVVDDSQLPKDRFSAERLKGVDSTLKIQPAKLEDSAVYLCASTPMGQLNTGELFFGEGSRLTVL.

The genes are TRBV15 and TRBJ2-2; D is perhaps TRBD2 (6 bases). V lost 8 bases, J lost 5 bases, and 18 bases lay in between. The CDR3 totals 15 residues. The V gene's germline CDR1 is LNHNV and CDR2 YYDKDF (reference sequence). DNA of the CDR3: TGTGCCACCGGCCGGGACTTGCCGGGGACCGGGGAGCTGTTTTTT. Its protein is CATGRDLPGTGELFF.

This chain uses TRBV19 with TRBJ2-5, with 9 bases fitting TRBD1. With V trimmed by 5 bases and J by 1 base, 8 bases remained unmatched. This CDR3 region has 16 residues. Looked up from germline, CDR1 is LNHDA and CDR2 is SQIVND (reference sequence). CDR3 in DNA: TGTGCCAGTAGTCCTAGGACAGGGGCGGGCCAAGAGACCCAGTACTTC. The encoded protein is CASSPRTGAGQETQYF.

This sequence joins TRBV28 and TRBJ2-6; D is possibly TRBD1 (6 bases). Germline values: CDR1 MDHEN, CDR2 SYDVKM. The V end lost 10 bases, the J end lost 0 bases, and 16 bases lay between the germline ends. CDR3 length equals 16 residues. CDR3 in amino acids: CATSGSGVSGANVLTF. In nucleotides, the CDR3 is TGTGCCACTTCAGGATCAGGGGTCTCTGGGGCCAACGTCCTGACTTTC.

The rearrangement uses TRBV9 and TRBJ2-1; 10 nucleotides line up with TRBD2. J was trimmed by 2 bases and V by 0 bases; bases with no gene match: 2. The CDR3 has 16 amino acids. Germline V gene lookup returns CDR1 SGDLS and CDR2 YYNGEE. CDR3 amino acids: CASSVASGSPYNEQFF. CDR3 nucleotides: TGTGCCAGCAGCGTAGCTAGCGGGAGCCCCTACAATGAGCAGTTCTTC.

The rearrangement uses TRBV4-3 and TRBJ2-1; 9 bases are a match to TRBD2. The CDR3 extends over 18 amino acids. V shed 0 bases, J shed 4 bases, and the junction held 10 bases outside the gene matches. The germline gives CDR1 LGHNA, CDR2 YSLEER. CDR3 nucleotide sequence: TGCGCCAGCAGCCAAGATCCATCAGGCGGGAGGGGTTACAATGAGCAGTTCTTC. Translated: CASSQDPSGGRGYNEQFF.

This sequence joins TRBV5-4 and TRBJ1-6; D is unclear. The CDR3 totals 12 residues. Germline V lookup: CDR1 SGHNT, CDR2 YYREEE (reference sequence). Deletions cut 0 bases from V and 12 bases from J, with 7 bases between. CDR3 bases: TGTGCCAGCAGCTTGGCCGGCGTACCCCTCCACTTT. Translation: CASSLAGVPLHF.

This chain connects TRBV7-6 to TRBJ2-2; the D gene is possibly TRBD2 (7 bases). Trimming stripped 5 bases from V and 1 base from J, with 17 bases between. Germline V gene data show CDR1 as SGHVS and CDR2 as FNYEAQ. There are 17 residues in the CDR3. This chain's CDR3 is CASSPYLGGQNTGELFF. The CDR3 nucleotides read TGTGCCAGCAGCCCCTACTTGGGGGGGCAGAACACCGGGGAGCTGTTTTTT.

The chain is built from TRBV5-4 and TRBJ1-3, with TRBD1 as a possible D gene (6 bases). Germline CDR1 and CDR2: SGHNT and YYREEE (reference sequence). CDR3 size: 16 residues. V gave up 0 bases and J gave up 0 bases, with 10 bases separating them. Written as DNA, the CDR3 is TGTGCCAGCAGCTTGGGGGGGCATAACTCTGGAAACACCATATATTTT. It specifies CASSLGGHNSGNTIYF.

The chain employs TRBV7-8 and TRBJ1-2, with D perhaps TRBD1 (6 bases). From germline, CDR1 is SGHVS and CDR2 FQNEAQ. Trimming took off 5 bases at V and 0 bases at J, with 7 bases between the two ends. The CDR3 contains 13 residues. In nucleotides, the CDR3 is TGTGCCAGCAGCGGGACACCTAACTATGGCTACACCTTC. Its protein is CASSGTPNYGYTF.

This chain uses TRBV13 with TRBJ2-7; D remains unclear. Germline values: CDR1 PRHDT, CDR2 FYEKMQ (reference sequence). This CDR3 has 13 residues. Trimming cost V 10 bases and J 1 base, with 14 bases left between them. CDR3: CATSFETSYEQYF. CDR3 nucleotides: TGTGCCACCTCGTTCGAGACTTCCTACGAGCAGTACTTC.

This clone showed up just once. The chain links TRBV4-1 to TRBJ2-3; D ambiguous. The CDR3 is made up of 14 amino acids. Germline-derived CDR1 and CDR2 are MGHRA and YSYEKL. V was clipped by 5 bases and J by 0 bases, with 9 bases between them. The CDR3 loop is CASSYPGSTDTQYF. CDR3 sequence (DNA): TGCGCCAGCAGCTATCCAGGCAGCACAGATACGCAGTATTTT.

The CDR3 loop reads CASSPGPEGNQPQHF. CDR3 in DNA: TGTGCCAGCAGTCCTGGACCGGAGGGGAATCAGCCCCAGCATTTT. This rearrangement joins TRBV5-4 to TRBJ1-5; tentative D call: TRBD1 (5 bases). V was trimmed by 5 bases and J by 4 bases, leaving 16 bases between them. Germline values: CDR1 SGHNT, CDR2 YYREEE (reference sequence). This CDR3 contains 15 residues.